One and the same sample provided the 12 T cell receptor beta chains below, sequenced in a study of control samples from healthy donors and cancer patients. Here immunoSEQ multiplex PCR was the method, and the copy in TCRdb shows in-frame clones only, minus some. The sample includes 150,000 to 200,000 clones, 94% of them seen just once. Source material: blood. These receptor sequences come from a woman aged 18-29 years in good health.

This clone was recorded only once. This rearrangement joins TRBV6-6 to TRBJ1-5; the D gene is possibly TRBD1 (5 bases). Germline V gene data show CDR1 as MNHNY and CDR2 as SVGAGI (reference sequence). Deletions cut 5 bases from V and 0 bases from J, with 23 bases between. This CDR3 comprises 19 residues. The CDR3 region has the DNA TGTGCCAGCAGTCCCTCGGTAAAGTGGGTCGACAGTAGCAATCAGCCCCAGCATTTT. The encoded protein is CASSPSVKWVDSSNQPQHF.

The chain has TRBV11-1 and TRBJ1-2, with unresolved D. CDR1 SGHAT and CDR2 FQDESV come from the germline V gene (reference sequence). V was clipped by 0 bases and J by 5 bases, with 4 bases between them. There are 12 residues in the CDR3. The CDR3 DNA is TGTGCCAGCAGCTTAGCGGGGTATGGCTACACCTTC. This translates into CASSLAGYGYTF.

The rearrangement joins TRBV24-1 to TRBJ2-2, with 7 bases identical to TRBD1. The length of the CDR3 is 15 residues. CDR1 KGHDR and CDR2 SFDVKD come from the germline V gene. The V gene end was trimmed by 4 bases and the J gene end by 5 bases; junction bases not matched to a gene: 6. Here the CDR3 DNA reads TGTGCCACCAGTGACCGAACAGGGGCTACCGGGGAGCTGTTTTTT. It translates to CATSDRTGATGELFF.

The V and J genes are TRBV3-1 (or the pseudogene TRBV3-2) and TRBJ1-5; D is uncertain. Trimming stripped 1 base from V and 0 bases from J, with 16 bases between. From germline, CDR1 is LGHDT and CDR2 YNNKEL (reference sequence). The CDR3 has 18 residues. The CDR3 coding sequence is TGTGCCAGCAGCCAAGGGGATTGGACGGATAATAGCAATCAGCCCCAGCATTTT. Its protein product is CASSQGDWTDNSNQPQHF.

The rearrangement joins TRBV9 to TRBJ2-2; TRBD2 agrees at 8 bases. The CDR3 loop spans 15 amino acids. Germline V gene data show CDR1 as SGDLS and CDR2 as YYNGEE. J lost 1 base, V lost 4 bases, and 3 bases had no gene match. The CDR3 spells CASSPREGNTGELFF. The CDR3 DNA reads TGTGCCAGCAGCCCCCGGGAGGGGAACACCGGGGAGCTGTTTTTT.

In DNA, the CDR3 is TGTGCCAGCAGCCAAGATAAGGGCGAGCGGGACCACAATGAGCAGTTCTTC. Its translation: CASSQDKGERDHNEQFF. V usage is TRBV4-2 and J usage is TRBJ2-1, with TRBD2 identical over 7 bases. The V segment lost 0 bases and the J segment 5 bases; nucleotides outside the gene matches: 10. The CDR3 length is 17 residues. Germline CDR1 LGHNA, CDR2 YNFKEQ.

This clone was observed once. CDR3 sequence (DNA): TGCAGTGCTAGTAGAGGCGGGAGTATCACCGGGGAGCTGTTTTTT. Its translation is CSASRGGSITGELFF. The chain couples TRBV20-1 to TRBJ2-2; 7 nucleotides agree with TRBD2. V dropped 3 bases and J dropped 4; count of bases not matched to a gene: 8. CDR3 length: 15 residues. CDR1 and CDR2 (germline): DFQATT, SNEGSKA (reference sequence).

J is TRBJ2-3 and V is TRBV6-5; 9 nucleotides align to TRBD1. The germline V gene has CDR1 MNHEY and CDR2 SVGAGI. The J segment lost 6 bases and the V segment lost 10 bases, leaving 11 bases of the junction unmatched. This CDR3 has 14 residues. The DNA of the CDR3 is TGTGCCACCTCGGACAGGGGAGGGTGGGATACGCAGTATTTT. Translated, it gives CATSDRGGWDTQYF.

The chain employs TRBV5-5 and TRBJ2-7, with TRBD1 matching 9 bases. The CDR3 consists of 15 residues. Trimming removed 1 base from V and 5 bases from J; junction bases left unmatched: 7. Germline CDR1 SGHKS, CDR2 YYEKEE (reference sequence). The CDR3 here is CASSLRDRVSHEQYF. The CDR3 nucleotides read TGTGCCAGCAGCTTGAGGGACAGGGTTTCCCACGAGCAGTACTTC.

J is TRBJ2-7 and V is TRBV14, with D unclear. Trimming took 4 bases from V and 4 from J, leaving 11 bases between them. CDR1 SGHDN and CDR2 FVKESK come from the germline V gene. This CDR3 spans 13 amino acids. Here the CDR3 DNA reads TGTGCCAGCAGCCCCCGCCCCGGGTACGAGCAGTACTTC. Translation: CASSPRPGYEQYF. Full variable domain (remainder filled in from reference TRBV14 and TRBJ2-7): EAGVTQFPSHSVIEKGQTVTLRCDPISGHDNLYWYRRVMGKEIKFLLHFVKESKQDESGMPNNRFLAERTGGTYSTLKVQPAELEDSGVYFCASSPRPGYEQYFGPGTRLTVT.

V and J are TRBV27 and TRBJ1-1, with D perhaps matching TRBD1 (5 bases). V was trimmed by 3 bases and J by 5 bases, leaving 10 bases between them. Per the germline V gene, CDR1 is MNHEY and CDR2 is SMNVEV (reference sequence). The CDR3 has 13 residues. CDR3 in amino acids: CASSFQGKTEAFF. CDR3 nucleotide sequence: TGTGCCAGCAGTTTCCAGGGAAAGACTGAAGCTTTCTTT.

This CDR3 reads CSARDQGEAFF. CDR3 nucleotide sequence: TGCAGTGCTAGAGATCAGGGGGAAGCTTTCTTT. The V call is TRBV20-1, the J call TRBJ1-1; the D gene is possibly TRBD1 (6 bases). The CDR3 consists of 11 residues. Germline CDR1 DFQATT, CDR2 SNEGSKA (reference sequence). The V and J ends lost 0 bases and 8 bases respectively, with 7 bases between them.